The table lists the clone carrying this T cell receptor beta chain with a count of one. Its specificity is not known. This specimen comes from a study of cytomegalovirus exposure and HLA in healthy donors. Findings and limits, study-wide: Presence/absence analyses assumed roughly uniform sequencing depth across donors. Later analysis found that TCR beta chains associated with HLA were more clonally expanded than other, equally common chains.

The V gene's germline CDR1 is SGHDN and CDR2 FVKESK. Trimming shortened V by 4 bases and J by 6 bases, and 10 bases separated the two germline ends. This CDR3 comprises 13 residues. Researchers ran the PCR with 60 Vbeta and 13 Jbeta primers. Profiling relied on immunoSEQ multiplex PCR, and the TCRdb table lists in-frame clones only, not all of them. Of 100,000 to 150,000 clones in the sample, around 83% are singletons; the top ten hold roughly 2.5%. The receptor was derived from a man aged 45 to 65 in good health and CMV-seronegative. The source material was PBMCs. The V and J genes are TRBV14 and TRBJ2-1; D perhaps matches TRBD2 (6 bases). The CDR3 loop is CASSLGLRNEQFF. The CDR3 coding sequence is TGTGCCAGCAGCCTGGGACTTCGCAATGAGCAGTTCTTC. The full variable domain, in which reference TRBV14 and TRBJ2-1 provide the parts outside the CDR3, is EAGVTQFPSHSVIEKGQTVTLRCDPISGHDNLYWYRRVMGKEIKFLLHFVKESKQDESGMPNNRFLAERTGGTYSTLKVQPAELEDSGVYFCASSLGLRNEQFFGPGTRLTVL.